This T cell receptor beta chain was profiled in a study of radiotherapy plus CTLA-4 blockade in lung cancer. Study at large: The study recorded objective responses in around a sixth of patients and disease control in 31%. Notes on the study in general: Clones of tumor-derived TCRs expanded in blood after radiotherapy plus ipilimumab.

Only in-frame clones appear in the TCRdb table, and some are missing; sequencing was by immunoSEQ multiplex PCR. The sample records tens of thousands of clones, about 70% being singletons. This CDR3 has 12 residues. The V gene's germline CDR1 is SGHAT and CDR2 FQNNGV. Trimming left V 3 bases short and J 5 bases short, with 7 bases between. This clone has at least ten counts. Its antigen remains unknown. The source of this sequence is a human donor with non-small cell lung cancer who had stable disease on radiotherapy plus ipilimumab. The sample was peripheral blood, taken from a patient treated with radiotherapy plus ipilimumab. This sequence joins TRBV11-2 and TRBJ1-1; D remains unclear. CDR3 sequence reads: CASSLSRTEAFF. The CDR3 DNA reads as TGTGCCAGCAGCTTGTCCCGGACTGAAGCTTTCTTT.